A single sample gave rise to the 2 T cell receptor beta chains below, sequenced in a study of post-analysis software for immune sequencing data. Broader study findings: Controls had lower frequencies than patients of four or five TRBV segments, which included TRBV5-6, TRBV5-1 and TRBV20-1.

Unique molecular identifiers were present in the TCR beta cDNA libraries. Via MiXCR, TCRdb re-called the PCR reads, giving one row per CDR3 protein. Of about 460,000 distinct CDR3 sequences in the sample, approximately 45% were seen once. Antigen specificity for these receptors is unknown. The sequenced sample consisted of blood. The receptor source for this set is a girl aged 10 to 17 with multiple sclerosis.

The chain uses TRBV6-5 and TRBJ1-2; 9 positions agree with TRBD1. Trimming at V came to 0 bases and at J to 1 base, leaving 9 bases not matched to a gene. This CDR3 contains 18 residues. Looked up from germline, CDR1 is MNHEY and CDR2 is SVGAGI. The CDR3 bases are TGTGCCAGCAGTTACTCCAGGACAGGGGCTATGATTAACTATGGCTACACCTTC. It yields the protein CASSYSRTGAMINYGYTF.

The CDR3 DNA follows: TGTGCCATCAGTGAGGTTAATAGCAATCAGCCCCAGCATTTT. Translating gives CAISEVNSNQPQHF. The chain combines TRBV10-3 with TRBJ1-5; D not certain. Looked up from germline, CDR1 is ENHRY and CDR2 is SYGVKD. This CDR3 spans 14 amino acids. Trimming removed 2 bases at V and 0 bases at J, with 5 bases between.